The present entry profiles one T cell receptor (beta chain) with its context. The antigen is not known. This sample stems from a study of CD8+ T cells in alopecia areata. General observations from the study: There were many expanded lesional clones persisting in scalp and blood during tofacitinib.

Investigators isolated RNA and reverse transcribed it into cDNA to act as the sequencing template. The method was immunoSEQ multiplex PCR; TCRdb's version includes in-frame clones alone and lacks a portion of them. Of about 3,300 clones detected, roughly three quarters appear once; the ten largest clones hold around 4.7%. The treatment here: oral pan-JAK inhibitor, 5-10 mg twice daily. The study team obtained lesional scalp punch biopsies and peripheral blood from alopecia areata patients. Sequencing used skin, obtained at week 24, from a patient treated with tofacitinib. This clonotype was sampled from a human donor with alopecia areata.

The CDR3 loop reads CAISGTSGETGELFF. CDR3 nucleotide sequence: TGTGCCATCAGCGGGACTAGCGGGGAAACCGGGGAGCTGTTTTTT. The chain is built from TRBV10-3 and TRBJ2-2; 13 nucleotides line up with TRBD2. Trimming took 6 bases from V and 5 from J; bases not matched to a gene: 3. Germline V gene sequence: CDR1 ENHRY, CDR2 SYGVKD. This CDR3 comprises 15 residues.